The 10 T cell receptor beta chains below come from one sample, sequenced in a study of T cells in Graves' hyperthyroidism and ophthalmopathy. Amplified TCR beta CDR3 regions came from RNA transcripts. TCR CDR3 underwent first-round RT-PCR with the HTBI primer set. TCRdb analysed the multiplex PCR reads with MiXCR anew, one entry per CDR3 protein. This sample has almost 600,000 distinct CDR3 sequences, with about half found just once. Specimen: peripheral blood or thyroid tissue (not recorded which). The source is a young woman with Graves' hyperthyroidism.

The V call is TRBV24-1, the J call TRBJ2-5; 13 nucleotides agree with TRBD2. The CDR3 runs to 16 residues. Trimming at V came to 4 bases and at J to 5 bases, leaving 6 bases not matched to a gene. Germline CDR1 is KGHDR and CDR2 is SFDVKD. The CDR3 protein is CATSDTGLAGVETQYF. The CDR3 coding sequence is TGTGCCACCAGTGACACCGGACTAGCGGGAGTGGAGACCCAGTACTTC.

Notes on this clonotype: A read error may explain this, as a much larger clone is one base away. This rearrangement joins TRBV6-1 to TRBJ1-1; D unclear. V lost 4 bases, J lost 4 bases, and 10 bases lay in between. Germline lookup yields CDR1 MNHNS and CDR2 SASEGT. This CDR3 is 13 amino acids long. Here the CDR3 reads CASSAGIRTEAFF. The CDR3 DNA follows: TGTGCCAGCAGTGCGGGGATACGCACTGAAGCTTTCTTT.

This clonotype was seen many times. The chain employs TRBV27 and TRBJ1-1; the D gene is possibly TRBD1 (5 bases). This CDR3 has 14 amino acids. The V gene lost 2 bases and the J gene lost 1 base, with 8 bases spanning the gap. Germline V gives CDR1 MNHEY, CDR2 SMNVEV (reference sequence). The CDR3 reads CASSLPGRNTEAFF. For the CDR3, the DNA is TGTGCCAGCAGTTTACCAGGGAGGAACACTGAAGCTTTCTTT.

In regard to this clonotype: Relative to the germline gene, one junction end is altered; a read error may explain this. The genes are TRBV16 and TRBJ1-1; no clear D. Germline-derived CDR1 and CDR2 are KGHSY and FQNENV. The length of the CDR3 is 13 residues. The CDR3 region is CASSQLRNTDAFF. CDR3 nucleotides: TGTGCCAGCAGCCAATTGAGGAACACTGACGCTTTCTTT.

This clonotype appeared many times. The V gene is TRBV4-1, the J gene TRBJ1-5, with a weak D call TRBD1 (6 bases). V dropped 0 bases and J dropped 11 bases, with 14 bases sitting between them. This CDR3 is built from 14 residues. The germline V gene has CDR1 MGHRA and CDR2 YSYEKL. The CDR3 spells CASSQDGRRTAQHF. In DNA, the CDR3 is TGCGCCAGCAGCCAAGATGGACGACGGACAGCCCAGCATTTT.

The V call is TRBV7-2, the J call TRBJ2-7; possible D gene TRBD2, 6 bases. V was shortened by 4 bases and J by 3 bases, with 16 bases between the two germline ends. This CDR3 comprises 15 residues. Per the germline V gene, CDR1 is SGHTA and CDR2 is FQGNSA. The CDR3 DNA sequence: TGTGCCAGCAGCTCGAGCCAGGGAGGCGACTACGAGCAGTACTTC. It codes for CASSSSQGGDYEQYF.

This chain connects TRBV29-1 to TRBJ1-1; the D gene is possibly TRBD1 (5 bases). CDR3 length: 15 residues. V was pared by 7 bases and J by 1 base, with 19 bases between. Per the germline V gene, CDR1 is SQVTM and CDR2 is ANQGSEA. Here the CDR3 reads CSGTGTIASNTEAFF. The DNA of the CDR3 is TGCAGCGGTACCGGGACCATCGCTTCGAACACTGAAGCTTTCTTT.

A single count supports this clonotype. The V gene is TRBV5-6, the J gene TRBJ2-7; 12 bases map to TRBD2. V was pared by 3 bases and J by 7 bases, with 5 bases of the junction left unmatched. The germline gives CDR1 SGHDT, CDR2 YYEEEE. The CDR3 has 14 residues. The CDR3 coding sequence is TGTGCCAGCAGCTGGACTAGCGGGGCCCGGGAGCAGTACTTC. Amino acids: CASSWTSGAREQYF.

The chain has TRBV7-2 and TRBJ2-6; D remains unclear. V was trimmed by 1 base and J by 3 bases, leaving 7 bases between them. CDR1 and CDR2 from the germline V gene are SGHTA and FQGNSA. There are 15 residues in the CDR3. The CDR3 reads CASSLGGGGANVLTF. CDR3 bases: TGTGCCAGCAGCTTAGGAGGTGGTGGGGCCAACGTCCTGACTTTC. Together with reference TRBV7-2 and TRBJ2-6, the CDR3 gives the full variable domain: GAGVSQSPSNKVTEKGKDVELRCDPISGHTALYWYRQSLGQGLEFLIYFQGNSAPDKSGLPSDRFSAERTGGSVSTLTIQRTQQEDSAVYLCASSLGGGGANVLTFGAGSRLTVL.

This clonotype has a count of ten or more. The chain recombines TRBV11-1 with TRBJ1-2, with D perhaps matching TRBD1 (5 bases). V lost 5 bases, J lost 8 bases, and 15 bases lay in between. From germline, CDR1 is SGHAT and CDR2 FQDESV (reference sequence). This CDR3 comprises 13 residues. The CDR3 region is CASSITGDWGYTF. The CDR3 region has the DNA TGTGCCAGCAGCATAACAGGCGACTGGGGCTACACCTTC.